These 18 T cell receptor beta chains were sequenced from one sample in a study of blood T cell repertoires in COVID-19. The repertoire was sequenced with immunoSEQ multiplex PCR; TCRdb's copy has only in-frame clones and lacks some. Here the sample spans approximately 210,000 clones, 81% being singletons. Sequencing was carried out using PBMCs or T cells enriched from blood (not recorded which). These receptors all come from a woman between 50 and 59 years old with acute COVID-19.

This clone turned up a few times. The rearrangement joins TRBV6-5 to TRBJ1-5; no reliable D call. The germline V and J ends were trimmed by 5 bases and 6 bases, with 8 bases remaining between them. Germline CDR1 MNHEY, CDR2 SVGAGI. CDR3 length: 12 amino acids. The CDR3 sequence: CASSPRGQPQHF. DNA of the CDR3: TGTGCCAGCAGTCCCCGCGGTCAGCCCCAGCATTTT.

The table lists this clone with a few counts. The chain recombines TRBV12-5 with TRBJ2-1; 11 bases fit TRBD2. CDR3 length equals 19 residues. Germline V lookup: CDR1 LGHNT, CDR2 FRNRAP. Trimming cost V 6 bases and J 0 bases; bases outside gene matches: 13. The CDR3 DNA sequence: TGTGCTAGTGGATATATACTAGCGGGAGCCCTGAGCTCCTACAATGAGCAGTTCTTC. This encodes CASGYILAGALSSYNEQFF.

This clone has just one count. V usage is TRBV27 and J usage is TRBJ2-5, with a possible D match to TRBD1 (5 bases). Trimming cost V 9 bases and J 2 bases, with 10 bases left between them. This CDR3 comprises 12 residues. Germline values: CDR1 MNHEY, CDR2 SMNVEV (reference sequence). CDR3: CASSDSQETQYF. Written as DNA, the CDR3 is TGTGCCAGTTCCGACAGTCAAGAGACCCAGTACTTC.

The V gene is TRBV2, the J gene TRBJ1-2; D gene unclear. Trimming removed 5 bases from V and 8 bases from J, with 9 bases in between. CDR1 SNHLY and CDR2 FYNNEI come from the germline V gene. This CDR3 has 11 amino acids. CDR3 bases: TGTGCCAGCAGTTCACTAGTAGGCTACACCTTC. Amino acids: CASSSLVGYTF. Using reference TRBV2 and TRBJ1-2 for the parts outside the CDR3, the full variable domain is EPEVTQTPSHQVTQMGQEVILRCVPISNHLYFYWYRQILGQKVEFLVSFYNNEISEKSEIFDDQFSVERPDGSNFTLKIRSTKLEDSAMYFCASSSLVGYTFGSGTRLTVV.

The rearrangement joins TRBV3-1 (or the pseudogene TRBV3-2) to TRBJ2-1, with 11 bases identical to TRBD1. The CDR3 runs to 16 residues. Germline trimming cut 1 base from V and 6 bases from J; bases unmatched to any gene: 5. Germline V CDR1 and CDR2: LGHDT, YNNKEL (reference sequence). In nucleotides, the CDR3 is TGTGCCAGCAGCCAAGGCGGGACAGGGGGTGGCAATGAGCAGTTCTTC. Translated: CASSQGGTGGGNEQFF.

The chain uses TRBV5-4 and TRBJ2-2, with D uncertain. CDR1 and CDR2 (germline): SGHNT, YYREEE (reference sequence). The V and J ends lost 2 bases and 4 bases respectively, with 12 bases between them. This CDR3 has 15 amino acids. CDR3 protein: CASSFYQSGTGELFF. The CDR3 region has the DNA TGTGCCAGCAGCTTTTATCAGTCGGGCACCGGGGAGCTGTTTTTT.

The genes are TRBV7-2 and TRBJ2-5; 9 nucleotides match TRBD2. After removal of 2 bases from V and 0 bases from J, the junction contained 4 bases not matched to a gene. The CDR3 is 16 amino acids. Germline V CDR1 and CDR2: SGHTA, FQGNSA. The CDR3 DNA reads as TGTGCCAGCAGCTTATCGCTAGCGGGGAACCAAGAGACCCAGTACTTC. Its protein is CASSLSLAGNQETQYF.

The chain recombines TRBV5-1 with TRBJ2-3; D possibly corresponds to TRBD2 (5 bases). Germline CDR1 SGHRS, CDR2 YFSETQ. Trimming pared 2 bases from V and 4 bases from J, leaving 11 bases between. The CDR3 has 14 amino acids. CDR3 sequence reads: CASSLSLGADTQYF. The CDR3 DNA follows: TGCGCCAGCAGCTTATCACTAGGCGCAGATACGCAGTATTTT.

CDR3 residues: CASSYLQGHTEAFF. The DNA for the CDR3 is TGCGCCAGCAGCTATCTACAGGGGCACACTGAAGCTTTCTTT. The chain links TRBV4-1 to TRBJ1-1, with 7 bases identical to TRBD1. The CDR3 has 14 residues. CDR1 is MGHRA and CDR2 is YSYEKL in the germline V gene. The V and J ends lost 5 bases and 3 bases, in that order; junction bases with no gene match: 6.

V and J are TRBV19 and TRBJ2-2; weak D call: TRBD1 (6 bases). Deletions cut 7 bases from V and 2 bases from J, with 17 bases between. The CDR3 contains 16 residues. CDR1 and CDR2 from the germline V gene are LNHDA and SQIVND (reference sequence). The CDR3 DNA is TGTGCCAGTAATAACAGGGTGGCCGGCAACACCGGGGAGCTGTTTTTT. Protein sequence: CASNNRVAGNTGELFF.

The chain combines TRBV29-1 with TRBJ2-2; D is possibly TRBD1 (6 bases). From germline, CDR1 is SQVTM and CDR2 ANQGSEA. The ends were cut back, 6 bases at V and 1 base at J, with 12 bases in the middle. The CDR3 loop spans 14 amino acids. The CDR3: CSVETGLNTGELFF. DNA of the CDR3: TGCAGCGTAGAAACAGGGTTGAACACCGGGGAGCTGTTTTTT.

The chain is built from TRBV2 and TRBJ1-6, with TRBD1 matching 8 bases. With V trimmed by 6 bases and J by 9 bases, 10 bases remained unmatched. This CDR3 region has 15 residues. Germline loops: CDR1 SNHLY, CDR2 FYNNEI. CDR3 residues: CASRVQGARGSPLHF. DNA of the CDR3: TGTGCCAGCAGGGTTCAGGGGGCCAGGGGTTCACCCCTCCACTTT.

The J gene is TRBJ2-3, the V gene TRBV24-1; TRBD2 is a possible D gene (5 bases). V was shortened by 2 bases and J by 0 bases, with 8 bases between the two germline ends. Germline values: CDR1 KGHDR, CDR2 SFDVKD. The CDR3 spans 15 residues. CDR3 region: CATSDSGMSTDTQYF. The CDR3 region has the DNA TGTGCCACCAGTGATTCGGGGATGAGCACAGATACGCAGTATTTT.

This chain connects TRBV5-5 to TRBJ2-3, with D possibly matching TRBD1 (5 bases). The CDR3 contains 18 residues. V was cut by 1 base and J by 2 bases, with 20 bases left in between. Germline CDR1 is SGHKS and CDR2 is YYEKEE (reference sequence). The chain's CDR3 is CASSLMETGQYYTDTQYF. As DNA, the CDR3 is TGTGCCAGCAGCTTGATGGAAACCGGACAATATTACACAGATACGCAGTATTTT.

J is TRBJ2-6 and V is TRBV5-5; TRBD2 matches 10 bases. CDR1 is SGHKS and CDR2 is YYEKEE in the germline V gene (reference sequence). This CDR3 spans 20 amino acids. The J segment lost 2 bases and the V segment lost 0 bases, leaving 11 bases of the junction unmatched. The CDR3: CASSLGLAGLLRTGANVLTF. In nucleotides, the CDR3 is TGTGCCAGCAGCTTGGGACTAGCGGGCCTACTAAGAACTGGGGCCAACGTCCTGACTTTC.

The chain has TRBV6-2 or TRBV6-3 and TRBJ2-7; 8 nucleotides agree with TRBD2. This CDR3 has 17 amino acids. Per the germline V gene, CDR1 is MNHEY and CDR2 is SVGEGT. V lost 0 bases to trimming and J lost 6 bases; unmatched junction nucleotides: 13. The CDR3 is CASSYSFGGAGASEQYF. In nucleotides, the CDR3 is TGTGCCAGCAGTTACTCGTTTGGCGGAGCGGGGGCAAGCGAGCAGTACTTC.

The chain employs TRBV2 and TRBJ1-1, with D tentatively TRBD1 (5 bases). CDR1 and CDR2 from the germline V gene are SNHLY and FYNNEI. Trimming pared 3 bases from V and 1 base from J, leaving 12 bases between. The CDR3 consists of 15 residues. The CDR3 nucleotides are TGTGCCAGCAGTGATTGGGGCAGCCCGAACACTGAAGCTTTCTTT. Translating gives CASSDWGSPNTEAFF.

In this sample, this clone turned up a few times. The genes are TRBV9 and TRBJ2-7; TRBD1 is a possible D gene (5 bases). CDR1 SGDLS and CDR2 YYNGEE come from the germline V gene. The V end lost 4 bases, the J end lost 5 bases, and 19 bases lay between the germline ends. The CDR3 extends over 15 amino acids. The CDR3 region has the DNA TGTGCCAGCAGCAGGGGCGGCGCGCTCTCTAACGAGCAGTACTTC. Its protein is CASSRGGALSNEQYF.